The rows below give T cell receptor beta chains drawn from one sample of a study of shared clonotypes between healthy human individuals. The data were produced by immunoSEQ multiplex PCR, yet TCRdb's version contains in-frame clones alone and is incomplete. Of some 2.3 million clones listed, about 92% are singletons. Sequencing input: naive CD4+ T cells from PBMCs. All receptors derive from a man aged 18 to 30 in good health. Some clones in this sample may be carry-over from other donors' samples. Each CDR3 is given with its conserved first and last residue. Each record gives: clone size, D gene, V gene, J gene, CDR3 protein, CDR3 DNA. The D gene is left open where the match is weak. Where a row states a size, it is once, few, many or the class of an expanded clone; other rows omit it.

>.|TRBD1|TRBV9|TRBJ1-2
CASSPGTGQSGGYTF
TGTGCCAGCAGCCCCGGGACAGGGCAGTCCGGGGGCTACACCTTC
>.|.|TRBV28|TRBJ2-5
CASSLTTAQETQYF
TGTGCCAGCAGTTTAACGACAGCTCAAGAGACCCAGTACTTC
>.|TRBD1|TRBV4-1|TRBJ1-2
CASSRETGAFYGYTF
TGCGCCAGCAGCCGGGAAACAGGGGCTTTCTATGGCTACACCTTC
>.|.|TRBV18|TRBJ1-3
CASSDSGNTIYF
TGTGCCAGCTCAGACTCTGGAAACACCATATATTTT
>.|TRBD1|TRBV28|TRBJ1-1
CASIGQGVAFNTEAFF
TGTGCCAGCATAGGGCAGGGGGTTGCGTTTAACACTGAAGCTTTCTTT
>.|TRBD1|TRBV18|TRBJ1-4
CASSPTQGKAEKLFF
TGTGCCAGCTCACCGACACAGGGGAAAGCTGAAAAACTGTTTTTT
>.|.|TRBV18|TRBJ2-2
CASSPYVVLDTGELFF
TGTGCCAGCTCACCGTACGTGGTGCTGGACACCGGGGAGCTGTTTTTT
>once|.|TRBV19|TRBJ2-2
CASKSRVTGPTGELFF
TGTGCCAGTAAATCGAGGGTGACGGGTCCTACCGGGGAGCTGTTTTTT
>.|.|TRBV7-8|TRBJ2-1
CASSLFLTADEQFF
TGTGCCAGCAGCTTGTTCCTGACGGCGGATGAGCAGTTCTTC
>.|.|TRBV28|TRBJ2-1
CASSGTLDEQFF
TGTGCCAGCTCCGGGACTCTCGATGAGCAGTTCTTC
>.|.|TRBV11-2|TRBJ1-1
CASSLVRGDKAFF
TGTGCCAGCAGCTTAGTAAGGGGGGACAAAGCTTTCTTT
>once|TRBD1|TRBV5-1|TRBJ2-2
CASSSTGLGTGELFF
TGCGCCAGCAGCTCGACAGGGCTGGGGACCGGGGAGCTGTTTTTT
>.|.|TRBV6-1|TRBJ2-7
CASSESTLSTSYEQYF
TGTGCCAGCAGTGAATCGACACTCTCTACCTCCTACGAGCAGTACTTC
>.|TRBD2|TRBV5-4|TRBJ2-5
CASSFMLAGETQYF
TGTGCCAGCAGCTTTATGCTAGCGGGAGAGACCCAGTACTTC